This T cell receptor (beta chain) was documented in a study of beta chain features in type 1 diabetes. The sample holds a few counts of this clone. Its antigen is currently unknown. A single heparinised draw of approximately 110 mL on average was taken per donor. Based on CD45RO/CCR7/CD25/CD127/CD95/CD27, CD4+ regulatory, stem cell-like memory, naive and central memory cells were sorted. Expressed TCRB transcripts got sequenced, as all isolated RNA was reverse transcribed. TCRdb keeps only in-frame clones here, not all; method: immunoSEQ multiplex PCR. The profile covers about 700,000 clones, with around 15% appearing a single time and 0.022% taken by the ten largest. The CDR3 loop spans 14 amino acids. Germline V lookup: CDR1 SGHRS, CDR2 YFSETQ. J lost 1 base, V lost 5 bases, and 5 bases had no gene match. Study-wide points: cDNA sequencing could over-represent cells with high TCR expression. Moderate but significant shortening of TCRB CDR3s was recorded in all four CD4+ subsets from Type 1 diabetes patients.

The sample comprised naive CD4+ T cells from blood. The chain joins TRBV5-1 to TRBJ1-1, with TRBD1 matching 7 bases. The sequence was collected from a man between 18 and 35 years old with type 1 diabetes. CDR3 amino acids: CASRNRGSNTEAFF. Here the CDR3 DNA reads TGCGCCAGCAGAAACAGGGGCTCGAACACTGAAGCTTTCTTT.